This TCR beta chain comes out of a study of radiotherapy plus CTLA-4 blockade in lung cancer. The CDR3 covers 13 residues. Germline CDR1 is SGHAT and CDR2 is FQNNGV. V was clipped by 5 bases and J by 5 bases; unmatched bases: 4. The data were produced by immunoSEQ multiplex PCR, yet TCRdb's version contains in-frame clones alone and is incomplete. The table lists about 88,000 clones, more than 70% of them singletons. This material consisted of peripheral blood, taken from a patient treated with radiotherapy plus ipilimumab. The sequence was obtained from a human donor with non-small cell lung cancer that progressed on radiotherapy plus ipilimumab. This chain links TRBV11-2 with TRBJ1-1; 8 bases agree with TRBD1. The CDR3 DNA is TGTGCCAGCAGCAGGACAGGGAGGACTGAAGCTTTCTTT. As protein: CASSRTGRTEAFF.